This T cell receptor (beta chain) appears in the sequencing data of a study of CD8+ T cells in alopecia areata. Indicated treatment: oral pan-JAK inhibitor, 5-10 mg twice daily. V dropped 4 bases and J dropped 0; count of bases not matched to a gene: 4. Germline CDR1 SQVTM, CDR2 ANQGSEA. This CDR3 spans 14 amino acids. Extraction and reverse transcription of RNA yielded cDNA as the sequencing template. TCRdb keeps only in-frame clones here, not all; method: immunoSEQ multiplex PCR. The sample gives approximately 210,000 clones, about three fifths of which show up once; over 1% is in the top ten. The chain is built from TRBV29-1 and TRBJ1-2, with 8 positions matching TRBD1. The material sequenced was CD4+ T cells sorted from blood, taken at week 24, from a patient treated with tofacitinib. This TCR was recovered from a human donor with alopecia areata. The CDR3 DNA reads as TGCAGCGTTGGGGACAGGAGCACTAACTATGGCTACACCTTC. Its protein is CSVGDRSTNYGYTF.